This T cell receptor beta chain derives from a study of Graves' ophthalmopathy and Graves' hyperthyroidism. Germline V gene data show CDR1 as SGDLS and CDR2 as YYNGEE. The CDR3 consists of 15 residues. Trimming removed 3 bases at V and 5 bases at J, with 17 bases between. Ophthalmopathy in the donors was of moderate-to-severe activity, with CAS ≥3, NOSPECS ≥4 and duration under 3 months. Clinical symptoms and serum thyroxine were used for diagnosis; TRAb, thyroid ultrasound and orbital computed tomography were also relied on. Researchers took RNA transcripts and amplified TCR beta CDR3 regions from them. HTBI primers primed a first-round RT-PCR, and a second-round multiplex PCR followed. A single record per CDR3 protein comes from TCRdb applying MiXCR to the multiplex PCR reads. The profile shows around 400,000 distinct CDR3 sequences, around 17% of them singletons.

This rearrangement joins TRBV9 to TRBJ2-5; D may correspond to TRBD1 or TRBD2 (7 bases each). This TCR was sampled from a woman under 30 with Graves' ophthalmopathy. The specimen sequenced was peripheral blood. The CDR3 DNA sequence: TGTGCCAGCAGCGAGAGACAGGGAGGGAGTGAGACCCAGTACTTC. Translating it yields CASSERQGGSETQYF.